A selection of T cell receptor beta chains follows, all from one sample in a study of liver allograft versus peripheral blood T cells. TCRdb itself ran the reads through MiXCR, one entry per CDR3 protein. The sample shows 8,600 or so distinct CDR3 sequences, 15% to 20% of them seen only once. All receptors derive from a human patient who had a liver transplant. Certain T cells may be donor cells from the graft. The CDR3 runs from the conserved cysteine through the conserved F or W. The D gene is left open where the match is weak. Clone size is not always given. Where it is, it says once, few, many or a class for expanded clones.

>TRBJ2-1|NA|TRBV24-1|medium-sized
TGTGCCACCAGTGAGGGCCAAGGGCGGGACAATGAGCAGTTCTTC
CATSEGQGRDNEQFF
>TRBJ2-1|TRBD2|TRBV12-5|few
TGTGCTAGTGGACTTACTAGCGGGGGGGGCAATGAGCAGTTCTTC
CASGLTSGGGNEQFF
>TRBJ1-2|NA|TRBV12-3/TRBV12-4|NA
TGTGCCAGCAGTTTAGCGGGGCCTAACTATGGCTACACCTTC
CASSLAGPNYGYTF
>TRBJ2-7|NA|TRBV6-2/TRBV6-3|NA
TGTGCCAGCAGTTTTGGTGGGAGGACCTACGAGCAGTACTTC
CASSFGGRTYEQYF
>TRBJ1-4|TRBD1|TRBV6-1|medium-sized
TGTGCCAGCAGTGGGCCGACAGGGCAAATAGGAAATGAAAAACTGTTTTTT
CASSGPTGQIGNEKLFF
>TRBJ2-7|NA|TRBV6-1|few
TGTGCCAGCAGTGACAGGGGCCCCTACGAGCAGTACTTC
CASSDRGPYEQYF
>TRBJ1-1|NA|TRBV6-2/TRBV6-3|many
TGTGCCAGCGAAAAGGGGAAGGGGATCGCTGAAGCTTTCTTT
CASEKGKGIAEAFF
>TRBJ2-7|NA|TRBV19|NA
TGTGCCAGTAGTGCCGCACAGGGTTTTAGTTACGAGCAGTACTTC
CASSAAQGFSYEQYF
>TRBJ1-6|TRBD1|TRBV18|medium-sized
TGTGCCAGCTCACCAGCACGGGACAGATATTCACCCCTCCACTTT
CASSPARDRYSPLHF
>TRBJ1-2|NA|TRBV7-9|few
TGTGCCAGCAGCTTAGAACGCAGTTATGGCTACACCTTC
CASSLERSYGYTF
>TRBJ1-2|TRBD1|TRBV14|medium-sized
TGTGCCAGCAGCCAATGGGACAGCTATGGCTACACCTTC
CASSQWDSYGYTF
>TRBJ2-3|NA|TRBV5-6|few
TGTGCCAGCAGCTTGAATCGCGGGGATACGCAGTATTTT
CASSLNRGDTQYF
>TRBJ1-1|NA|TRBV6-6|medium-sized
TGTGCCAGCAGTTACTCTGAGGCTTTCTTT
CASSYSEAFF
>TRBJ1-1|NA|TRBV5-6|medium-sized
TGTGCCAGCAGCTTCTGGGGTGTGATGAACACTGAAGCTTTCTTT
CASSFWGVMNTEAFF
>TRBJ2-3|TRBD2|TRBV7-9|NA
TGTGCCAGCAGCTTAATTGGCGGGGGGGCCAAAGATACGCAGTATTTT
CASSLIGGGAKDTQYF
>TRBJ2-7|NA|TRBV7-9|few
TGTGCCAGCAGCCCCCGGCGGGCCGAACATTACTACGAGCAGTACTTC
CASSPRRAEHYYEQYF
>TRBJ1-2|TRBD1|TRBV6-5|medium-sized
TGTGCCAGCACCACCAGACAGGGGGCTGGGTATGGCTACACCTTC
CASTTRQGAGYGYTF
>TRBJ2-7|TRBD1|TRBV27|once
TGTGCCAGCAGTATTGGGACAGGGGCTCTCGAGCAGTACTTC
CASSIGTGALEQYF
>TRBJ1-3|TRBD1|TRBV6-6|medium-sized
TGTGCCAGCAGATGGACAGGGGAAAGTTTGCGGGGAAACACCATATATTTT
CASRWTGESLRGNTIYF
>TRBJ2-1|NA|TRBV27|NA
TGTGCCACCCGGGTCGGCAATCATGAGCAGTTCTTC
CATRVGNHEQFF